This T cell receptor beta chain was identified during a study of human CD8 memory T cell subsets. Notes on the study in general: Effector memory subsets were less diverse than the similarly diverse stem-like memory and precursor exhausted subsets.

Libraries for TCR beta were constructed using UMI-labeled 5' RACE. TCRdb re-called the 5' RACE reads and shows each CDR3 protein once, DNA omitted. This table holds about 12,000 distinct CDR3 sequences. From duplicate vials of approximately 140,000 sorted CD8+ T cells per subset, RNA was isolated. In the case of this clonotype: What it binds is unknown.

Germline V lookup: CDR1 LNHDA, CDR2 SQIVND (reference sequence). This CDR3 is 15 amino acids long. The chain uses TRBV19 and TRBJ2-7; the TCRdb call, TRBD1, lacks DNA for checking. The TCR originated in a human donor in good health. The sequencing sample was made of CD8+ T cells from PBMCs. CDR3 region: CASSSGQGIIYEQYF.